Listed here are 5 T cell receptor beta chains from one sample, sequenced in a study of blood T cell repertoires in COVID-19. Profiling relied on immunoSEQ multiplex PCR, and the TCRdb table lists in-frame clones only, not all of them. The sample records around 100,000 clones, about 90% being singletons. Sequencing used peripheral blood. The origin of the receptors is a man younger than 40 in a cohort sampled during active COVID-19.

The CDR3 region has the DNA TGTGCCAGCAGCGCTGGGAGGACAAGCTACGAGCAGTACTTC. Protein sequence: CASSAGRTSYEQYF. This chain connects TRBV9 to TRBJ2-7; possible D gene TRBD2, 6 bases. Trimming took 3 bases from V and 3 from J, leaving 13 bases between them. Germline V gives CDR1 SGDLS, CDR2 YYNGEE. The CDR3 is made up of 14 amino acids.

The rearrangement links TRBV30 to TRBJ1-6; TRBD1 aligns across 7 bases. Germline-derived CDR1 and CDR2 are GTSNPN and SVGIG (reference sequence). Losses at the gene ends were 3 bases for V and 7 bases for J; bases not matched to a gene: 6. This CDR3 contains 14 residues. CDR3 sequence: CAWRARTGNSPLHF. The DNA of the CDR3 is TGTGCCTGGAGGGCGAGGACAGGCAATTCACCCCTCCACTTT.

The V and J genes are TRBV6-1 and TRBJ1-5, with D tentatively TRBD1 (5 bases). The CDR3 is 14 residues long. Germline V lookup: CDR1 MNHNS, CDR2 SASEGT. Between the trimmed V and J ends, which lost 3 bases and 1 base, there was a span of 7 bases. The CDR3: CASSEAGSNQPQHF. In nucleotides, the CDR3 is TGTGCCAGCAGTGAGGCAGGGAGCAATCAGCCCCAGCATTTT.

The chain uses TRBV3-1 (or the pseudogene TRBV3-2) and TRBJ1-2, with D unresolved. Germline-derived CDR1 and CDR2 are LGHDT and YNNKEL (reference sequence). The CDR3 covers 15 residues. V was cut by 2 bases and J by 7 bases, with 17 bases left in between. This CDR3 reads CASSQRSRGRRGYTF. The CDR3 region has the DNA TGTGCCAGCAGCCAAAGGTCTCGTGGGAGGCGTGGCTACACCTTC.

The J gene is TRBJ2-5, the V gene TRBV12-3 or TRBV12-4, with TRBD1 as a possible D gene (6 bases). The CDR3 totals 13 residues. Trimming removed 8 bases at V and 2 bases at J, with 12 bases between. The CDR3 DNA follows: TGTGCCAGCCTCAGGGGCCTTCAAGAGACCCAGTACTTC. Its protein product is CASLRGLQETQYF.